These T cell receptor beta chains were read from a single sample in a study of T cell responses to AZD1222 COVID-19 vaccine. Assay used: immunoSEQ multiplex PCR; TCRdb lists only in-frame clones, some missing. This table holds some 190,000 clones, 85% to 90% found once. This material consisted of peripheral blood, taken on day 0 of AZD1222 vaccination. The receptors originated from an adult in good health. The CDR3 runs from the conserved cysteine through the conserved F or W. Fields, in order: clone size, V gene, D gene, J gene, CDR3 DNA, CDR3 protein. D genes are given only for firm matches. Not all rows give a size; the values are once, few, many and, for expanded clones, a class.

.	TRBV9	.	TRBJ1-2	TGTGCCAGCAGCGTACGGGATAACTATGGCTACACCTTC	CASSVRDNYGYTF
.	TRBV27	TRBD2	TRBJ2-5	TGTGCCAGCAGTCCAACTAGCGGGGGTGAGACCCAGTACTTC	CASSPTSGGETQYF
.	TRBV12-3/TRBV12-4	.	TRBJ2-2	TGTGCCAGCTGGAGGGATGGCACCGGGGAGCTGTTTTTT	CASWRDGTGELFF
.	TRBV23-1	.	TRBJ2-5	TGCGCCAGCAGTCAATCGGCGGGGCCCAAAGGGCGAGAGACCCAGTACTTC	CASSQSAGPKGRETQYF
.	TRBV18	TRBD2	TRBJ2-3	TGTGCCAGCTCACCACTAGCGGGGGAGAGCACAGATACGCAGTATTTT	CASSPLAGESTDTQYF
.	TRBV4-3	.	TRBJ1-6	TGCGCCAGCAGCCTAGCCGGGAGCTTCCTTAATTCACCCCTCCACTTT	CASSLAGSFLNSPLHF
.	TRBV21-1	.	TRBJ2-5	TGTGCCAGCCAGGGGGCCAGACAGACTAGGGAGACCCAGTACTTC	CASQGARQTRETQYF
.	TRBV7-3	TRBD2	TRBJ2-5	TGTGCCAGCAGCTTAACGGGGGCGGGGGGCGAGACCCAGTACTTC	CASSLTGAGGETQYF
.	TRBV18	TRBD2	TRBJ2-1	TGTGCCAGCACCGGACCTAGCGGTGGCTCCTACAATGAGCAGTTCTTC	CASTGPSGGSYNEQFF
.	TRBV10-2	.	TRBJ1-5	TGCGCCAGCAGGCCGGGTTACAATCAGCCCCAGCATTTT	CASRPGYNQPQHF
.	TRBV9	.	TRBJ1-6	TGTGCGCCCGGAGCAGGGTGGATTGATTCACCCCTCCACTTT	CAPGAGWIDSPLHF
.	TRBV18	TRBD1	TRBJ2-3	TGTGCCAGCTCACTCTCACAGGGGGGCACAGATACGCAGTATTTT	CASSLSQGGTDTQYF
few	TRBV19	.	TRBJ2-1	TGTGCCAGTAGTATGGTCAGCTCCTACAATGAGCAGTTCTTC	CASSMVSSYNEQFF
.	TRBV18	TRBD1	TRBJ1-6	TGTGCCAGCTCACCCGGGACAGGGGGGAGCTCACCCCTCCACTTT	CASSPGTGGSSPLHF
once	TRBV7-9	TRBD1	TRBJ2-5	TGTGCCAGCAGCTTAGTGTCGGGACAGGGAGGAGAGACCCAGTACTTC	CASSLVSGQGGETQYF
once	TRBV19	.	TRBJ2-7	TGTGCCAGTAGTCGGGACATCCTAACCTACGAGCAGTACTTC	CASSRDILTYEQYF
.	TRBV14	.	TRBJ1-1	TGTGCCAGCAGCCCAATGTGGAATTCGGCCACTGAAGCTTTCTTT	CASSPMWNSATEAFF
.	TRBV7-3	.	TRBJ1-2	TGTGCCAGCAGCCGGGAAGCTAACTATGGCTACACCTTC	CASSREANYGYTF